These 9 T cell receptor beta chains came from one sample sequenced in a study of response to subunit inactivated influenza vaccine. From the RT-PCR reads, TCRdb called clonotypes with MiXCR, one entry per CDR3 protein. The sample holds more than 450,000 distinct CDR3 sequences; about 8% are singletons and the top ten take over 10%. The sample was PBMCs from blood, taken less than 30 months after vaccination. These receptor sequences come from a man aged 50-75 years who received an inactivated influenza vaccine.

The rearrangement joins TRBV24-1 to TRBJ2-1, with a weak D call TRBD1 (5 bases). The CDR3 is made up of 16 amino acids. V was clipped by 4 bases and J by 8 bases, with 20 bases between them. CDR1 and CDR2 from the germline V gene are KGHDR and SFDVKD. CDR3 residues: CATSDTKRAGLDEQFF. For the CDR3, the DNA is TGTGCCACCAGTGACACAAAAAGGGCAGGGCTCGATGAGCAGTTCTTC.

This chain uses TRBV6-2 or TRBV6-3 with TRBJ2-3; D possibly corresponds to TRBD2 (5 bases). Trimming took off 7 bases at V and 9 bases at J, with 20 bases between the two ends. The CDR3 has 14 amino acids. From germline, CDR1 is MNHEY and CDR2 SVGEGT. This chain's CDR3 is CASISGIFGDTQYF. CDR3 nucleotide sequence: TGTGCCAGCATCTCCGGGATTTTTGGAGACACGCAGTATTTT.

In this sample, this clonotype turned up a few times. This sequence joins TRBV11-2 and TRBJ2-1; 11 bases align to TRBD2. This CDR3 is built from 15 residues. Germline V gene lookup returns CDR1 SGHAT and CDR2 FQNNGV. V lost 5 bases to trimming and J lost 7 bases; unmatched junction nucleotides: 7. The CDR3 bases are TGTGCCAGCAGCCGTAGCGGGGGGGCCGGGAATGAGCAGTTCTTC. Protein sequence: CASSRSGGAGNEQFF.

In its sample, this clonotype was seen a few times. The chain carries TRBV18 and TRBJ1-5; 12 bases are shared with TRBD1. Per germline, CDR1 KGHSH and CDR2 LQKENI. This CDR3 has 16 amino acids. After removal of 3 bases from V and 6 bases from J, the junction contained 6 bases not matched to a gene. The CDR3: CASSPRDRGQGQPQHF. The CDR3 bases are TGTGCCAGCTCACCTCGGGACAGGGGGCAGGGTCAGCCCCAGCATTTT.

This clonotype was seen at least ten times. V is TRBV20-1 and J is TRBJ1-1; D gene uncertain. This CDR3 contains 13 residues. Germline CDR1 DFQATT, CDR2 SNEGSKA (reference sequence). V was clipped by 3 bases and J by 1 base, with 9 bases between them. The CDR3 protein is CSARRAANTEAFF. The CDR3 nucleotides are TGCAGTGCTAGGAGGGCAGCGAACACTGAAGCTTTCTTT.

In this sample, this clonotype turned up many times. The chain uses TRBV2 and TRBJ2-1, with 10 bases matching TRBD2. This CDR3 has 18 residues. CDR1 is SNHLY and CDR2 is FYNNEI in the germline V gene. V was pared by 4 bases and J by 0 bases, with 9 bases of the junction left unmatched. The CDR3 spells CASSAASGGHYSYNEQFF. CDR3 nucleotides: TGTGCCAGCAGTGCTGCTAGCGGGGGCCACTACTCCTACAATGAGCAGTTCTTC.

At least ten counts were recorded for this clonotype. CDR3 sequence (DNA): TGTGCCATCAGTGACTGGGGGGACACCGGGGAGCTGTTTTTT. Translation: CAISDWGDTGELFF. The rearrangement joins TRBV10-3 to TRBJ2-2, with D possibly matching TRBD2 (6 bases). CDR1 and CDR2 (germline): ENHRY, SYGVKD. This CDR3 is built from 14 residues. V lost 3 bases and J lost 3, with 8 bases in between.

This clonotype was detected only a few times. The V gene is TRBV29-1, the J gene TRBJ1-2; D ambiguous. Germline CDR1 and CDR2: SQVTM and ANQGSEA. V lost 7 bases to trimming and J lost 3 bases, with 12 bases between them. This CDR3 has 12 residues. The CDR3 reads CSATTLDYGYTF. The CDR3 coding sequence is TGCAGCGCGACGACCTTGGACTATGGCTACACCTTC.

This clonotype has only a few counts. The J gene is TRBJ1-6, the V gene TRBV7-2; weak D call: TRBD1 (6 bases). Germline V gene lookup returns CDR1 SGHTA and CDR2 FQGNSA. Trimming pared 5 bases from V and 0 bases from J, leaving 11 bases between. The CDR3 is 16 residues long. The DNA of the CDR3 is TGTGCCAGCAGCCCAGGACAGAGCTCCTATAATTCACCCCTCCACTTT. This sequence encodes CASSPGQSSYNSPLHF.